This T cell receptor (beta chain) was found in a study of shared clonotypes between healthy human individuals. Overall study results and limits: Naive CD4 clonotypes were shared across a handful of donors at about 5.3%.

Measured with immunoSEQ multiplex PCR; TCRdb has only the in-frame clones, and not every one. The top ten hold approximately 0.4% of the sample, which has roughly 1.4 million clones, about 98.5% seen once. For this clone: Antigen: not known.

None of the donors, who were healthy HIV-negative adults, had recently had acute infections or vaccinations. Sequenced: naive CD4+ T cells sorted from blood. Subset denoted: CD45RA+ positively selected. The source is a young man in good health.

DNA for the CDR3: TGTGCCAGCAGCTTAGTACCTTACAATGAGCAGTTCTTC. Translation: CASSLVPYNEQFF. This sequence joins TRBV7-2 and TRBJ2-1; the D is unclear. This CDR3 spans 13 amino acids. V was clipped by 1 base and J by 4 bases, with 5 bases between them. Germline CDR1 reads SGHTA; CDR2 reads FQGNSA.